A selection of T cell receptor beta chains follows, all from one sample in a study of a mutant IDH1 vaccine in newly diagnosed glioma. Sequenced by immunoSEQ multiplex PCR; TCRdb stores in-frame clones only, minus some. The table records about 62,000 clones, about 91% of them present only once. No antigens are known for them. The source was PBMCs, collected from a glioma patient whose treatment included an IDH1 peptide vaccine. These receptors all come from a man aged 40-50 years with glioma. Both conserved end residues are part of each CDR3. Each record gives: D gene, J gene, clone size, V gene, CDR3 DNA, CDR3 protein. The D gene is left open where the match is weak. Size is stated for part of the rows, as once, few or many counts, or as a class when the clone is expanded.

TRBD1 | TRBJ2-5 | - | TRBV11-3 | TGTGCCAGCAGCACAGGGGGTATTCTCCAAGAGACCCAGTACTTC | CASSTGGILQETQYF
- | TRBJ1-1 | - | TRBV12-5 | TGTGCTAGTGCCGCCGGGAGAGAAGGGAACACTGAAGCTTTCTTT | CASAAGREGNTEAFF
- | TRBJ2-3 | - | TRBV12-5 | TGTGCTAGTGGGGGGTCCCGAGGGGAAGATACGCAGTATTTT | CASGGSRGEDTQYF
TRBD2 | TRBJ2-7 | - | TRBV4-3 | TGCGCCAGCAGCCAAGCCGCGGCCGGGACTAGCGGGAGGGCGATCTCCTACGAGCAGTACTTC | CASSQAAAGTSGRAISYEQYF
- | TRBJ1-1 | few | TRBV5-6 | TGTGCCAGCAGCTTGCCGGCGGGGACCTTGACTGAAGCTTTCTTT | CASSLPAGTLTEAFF
TRBD2 | TRBJ2-3 | - | TRBV25-1 | TGTGCCAGCAGTGATTCCCTAGCGGGGGGGCGACATACGCAGTATTTT | CASSDSLAGGRHTQYF
- | TRBJ1-1 | - | TRBV2 | TGTGCCAGTGCGAAGGGTTCGGGCACTGAAGCTTTCTTT | CASAKGSGTEAFF
TRBD2 | TRBJ2-7 | - | TRBV27 | TGTGCCAGCAATGCCTTAGCGGGGCCCTCCTACGAGCAGTACTTC | CASNALAGPSYEQYF
- | TRBJ2-3 | - | TRBV6-5 | TGTGCCAGCAGTTACTCGAGGGCTACGGATACGCAGTATTTT | CASSYSRATDTQYF
TRBD1 | TRBJ2-7 | once | TRBV29-1 | TGCAGCGTTTCCGGGACAGGGCGCCACGAGCAGTACTTC | CSVSGTGRHEQYF
- | TRBJ1-6 | - | TRBV10-3 | TGTGCCATTGGCAACATGGACGGGCTTAACCCCCTCCACTTT | CAIGNMDGLNPLHF
- | TRBJ1-3 | - | TRBV14 | TGTGCCAGCAGCCGTGTTGGGGGCCCGGGAAACACCATATATTTT | CASSRVGGPGNTIYF
- | TRBJ1-1 | - | TRBV30 | TGTGCCTGGGAACAGAACACTGAAGCTTTCTTT | CAWEQNTEAFF
- | TRBJ1-2 | - | TRBV28 | TGTGCCAGCAGTCCTCCTTTAGGACAGACTAACTATGGCTACACCTTC | CASSPPLGQTNYGYTF